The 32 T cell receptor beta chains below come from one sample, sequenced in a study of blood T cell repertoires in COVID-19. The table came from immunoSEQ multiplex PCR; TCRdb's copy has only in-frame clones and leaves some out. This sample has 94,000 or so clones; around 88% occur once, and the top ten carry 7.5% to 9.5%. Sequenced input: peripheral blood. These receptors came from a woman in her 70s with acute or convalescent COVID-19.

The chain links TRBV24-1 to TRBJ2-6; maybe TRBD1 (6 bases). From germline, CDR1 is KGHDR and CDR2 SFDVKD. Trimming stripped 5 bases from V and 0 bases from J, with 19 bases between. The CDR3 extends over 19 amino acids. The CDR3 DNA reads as TGTGCCACCAGTGCGGACAGACAGGCCGTTTTCTCTGGGGCCAACGTCCTGACTTTC. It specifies CATSADRQAVFSGANVLTF.

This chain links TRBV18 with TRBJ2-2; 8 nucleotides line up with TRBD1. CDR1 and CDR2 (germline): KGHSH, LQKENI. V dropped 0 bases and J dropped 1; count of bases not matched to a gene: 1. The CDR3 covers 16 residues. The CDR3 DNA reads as TGTGCCAGCTCACCACCGGGACAGGAGAACACCGGGGAGCTGTTTTTT. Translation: CASSPPGQENTGELFF.

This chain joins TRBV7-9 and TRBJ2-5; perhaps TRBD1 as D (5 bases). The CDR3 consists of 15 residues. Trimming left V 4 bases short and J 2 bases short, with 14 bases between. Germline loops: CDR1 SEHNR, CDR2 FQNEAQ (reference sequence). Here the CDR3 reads CASSSDLGPQETQYF. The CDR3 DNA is TGTGCCAGCAGCTCCGATTTGGGGCCTCAAGAGACCCAGTACTTC. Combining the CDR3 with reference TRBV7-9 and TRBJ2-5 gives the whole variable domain DTGVSQNPRHKITKRGQNVTFRCDPISEHNRLYWYRQTLGQGPEFLTYFQNEAQLEKSRLLSDRFSAERPKGSFSTLEIQRTEQGDSAMYLCASSSDLGPQETQYFGPGTRLLVL.

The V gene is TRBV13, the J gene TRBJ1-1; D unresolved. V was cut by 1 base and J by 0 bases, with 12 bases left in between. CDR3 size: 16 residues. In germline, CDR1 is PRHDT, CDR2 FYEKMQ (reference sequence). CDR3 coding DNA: TGTGCCAGCAGCTTAGAGGGAGGTGACATGAACACTGAAGCTTTCTTT. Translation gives CASSLEGGDMNTEAFF.

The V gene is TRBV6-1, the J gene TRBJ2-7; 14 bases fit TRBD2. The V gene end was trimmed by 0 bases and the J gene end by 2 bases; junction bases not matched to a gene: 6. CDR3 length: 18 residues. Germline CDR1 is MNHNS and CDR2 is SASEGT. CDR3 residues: CASSEASGTSGRPYEQYF. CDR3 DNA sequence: TGTGCCAGCAGTGAAGCGTCCGGGACTAGCGGGAGACCCTACGAGCAGTACTTC.

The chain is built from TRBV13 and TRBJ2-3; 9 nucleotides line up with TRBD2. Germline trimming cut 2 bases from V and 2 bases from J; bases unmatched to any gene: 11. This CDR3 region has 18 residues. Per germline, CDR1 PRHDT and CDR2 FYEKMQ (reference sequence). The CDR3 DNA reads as TGTGCCAGCAGCTTAAGCGGGGGGCCAAACGCCCCCACAGATACGCAGTATTTT. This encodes CASSLSGGPNAPTDTQYF.

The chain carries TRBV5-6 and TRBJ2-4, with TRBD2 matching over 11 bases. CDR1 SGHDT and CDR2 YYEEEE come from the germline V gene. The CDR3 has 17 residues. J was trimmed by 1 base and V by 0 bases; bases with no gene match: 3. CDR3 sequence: CASSLAPSGGAKNIQYF. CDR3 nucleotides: TGTGCCAGCAGCTTGGCCCCTAGCGGGGGGGCCAAAAACATTCAGTACTTC.

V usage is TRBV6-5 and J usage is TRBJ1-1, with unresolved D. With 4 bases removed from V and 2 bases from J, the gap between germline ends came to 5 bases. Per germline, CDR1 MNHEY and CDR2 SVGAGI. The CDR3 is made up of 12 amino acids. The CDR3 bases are TGTGCCAGCAGTTCCGTCAACACTGAAGCTTTCTTT. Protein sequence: CASSSVNTEAFF.

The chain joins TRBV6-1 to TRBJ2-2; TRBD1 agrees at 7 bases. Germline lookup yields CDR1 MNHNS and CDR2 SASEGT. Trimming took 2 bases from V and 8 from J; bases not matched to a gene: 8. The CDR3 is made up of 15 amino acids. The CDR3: CASSERRKGAGELFF. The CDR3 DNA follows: TGTGCCAGCAGTGAAAGGAGAAAGGGGGCAGGGGAGCTGTTTTTT.

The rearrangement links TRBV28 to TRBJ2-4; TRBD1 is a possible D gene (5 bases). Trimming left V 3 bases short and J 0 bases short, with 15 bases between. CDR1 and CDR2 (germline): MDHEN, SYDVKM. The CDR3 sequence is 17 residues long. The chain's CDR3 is CASSFDTGHLAKNIQYF. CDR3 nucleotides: TGTGCCAGCAGTTTCGATACAGGCCACCTAGCCAAAAACATTCAGTACTTC. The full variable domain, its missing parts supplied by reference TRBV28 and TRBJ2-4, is DVKVTQSSRYLVKRTGEKVFLECVQDMDHENMFWYRQDPGLGLRLIYFSYDVKMKEKGDIPEGYSVSREKKERFSLILESASTNQTSMYLCASSFDTGHLAKNIQYFGAGTRLSVL.

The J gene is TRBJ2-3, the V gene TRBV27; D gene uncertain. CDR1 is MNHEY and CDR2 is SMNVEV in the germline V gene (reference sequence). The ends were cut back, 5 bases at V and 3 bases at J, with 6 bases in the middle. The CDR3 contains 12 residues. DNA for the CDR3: TGTGCCAGCAGTACGAGGACAGATACGCAGTATTTT. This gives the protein CASSTRTDTQYF.

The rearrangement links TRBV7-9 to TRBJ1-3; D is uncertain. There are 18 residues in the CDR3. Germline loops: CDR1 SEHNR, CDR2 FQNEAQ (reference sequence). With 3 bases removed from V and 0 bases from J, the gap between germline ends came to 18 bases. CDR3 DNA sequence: TGTGCCAGCAGCTTCTATCCGCTTCGCTATATCTCTGGAAACACCATATATTTT. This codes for CASSFYPLRYISGNTIYF.

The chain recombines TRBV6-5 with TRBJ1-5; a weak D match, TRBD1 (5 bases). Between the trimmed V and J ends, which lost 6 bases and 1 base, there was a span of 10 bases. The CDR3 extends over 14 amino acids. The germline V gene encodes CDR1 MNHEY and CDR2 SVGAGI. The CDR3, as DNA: TGTGCCAGCAGGGCAGGGTTGAGCAATCAGCCCCAGCATTTT. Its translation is CASRAGLSNQPQHF.

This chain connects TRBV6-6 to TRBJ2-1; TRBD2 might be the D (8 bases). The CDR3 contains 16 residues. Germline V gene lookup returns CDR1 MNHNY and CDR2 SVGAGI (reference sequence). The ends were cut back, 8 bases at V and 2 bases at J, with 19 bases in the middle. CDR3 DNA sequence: TGTGCCAGCTGCAGGGGGGTGGGACTAGCCTACAATGAGCAGTTCTTC. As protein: CASCRGVGLAYNEQFF.

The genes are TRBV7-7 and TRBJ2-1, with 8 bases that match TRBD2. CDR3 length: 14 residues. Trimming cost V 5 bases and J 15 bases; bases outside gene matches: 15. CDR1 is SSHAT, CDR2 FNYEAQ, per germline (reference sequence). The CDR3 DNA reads TGTGCCAGCAGCGGAGGCGGTCAGGGGACTAGGCTGTTCTTC. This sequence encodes CASSGGGQGTRLFF.

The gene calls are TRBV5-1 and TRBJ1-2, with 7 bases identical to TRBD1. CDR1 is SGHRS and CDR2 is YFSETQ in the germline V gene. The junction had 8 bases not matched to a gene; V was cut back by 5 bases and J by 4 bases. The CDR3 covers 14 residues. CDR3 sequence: CASSRDSGGYGYTF. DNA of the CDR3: TGCGCCAGCAGTCGGGACAGCGGGGGCTATGGCTACACCTTC.

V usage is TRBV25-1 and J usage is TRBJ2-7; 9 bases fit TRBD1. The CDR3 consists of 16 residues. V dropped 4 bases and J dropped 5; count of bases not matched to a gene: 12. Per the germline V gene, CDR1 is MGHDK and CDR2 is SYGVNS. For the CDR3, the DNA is TGTGCCAGCAGTGCCCCCGGGACAGGGCGCCCCAACGAGCAGTACTTC. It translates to CASSAPGTGRPNEQYF.

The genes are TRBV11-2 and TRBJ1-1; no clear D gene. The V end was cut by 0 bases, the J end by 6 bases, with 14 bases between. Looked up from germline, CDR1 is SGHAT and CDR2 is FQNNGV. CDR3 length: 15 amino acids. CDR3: CASSLDGFPGSEAFF. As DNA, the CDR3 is TGTGCCAGCAGCTTAGATGGATTCCCGGGATCTGAAGCTTTCTTT.

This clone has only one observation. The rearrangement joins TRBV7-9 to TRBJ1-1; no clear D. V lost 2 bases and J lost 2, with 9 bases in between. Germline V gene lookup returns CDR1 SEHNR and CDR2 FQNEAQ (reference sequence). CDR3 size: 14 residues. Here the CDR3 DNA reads TGTGCCAGCAGCTTATCAAGCCCAAACACTGAAGCTTTCTTT. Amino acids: CASSLSSPNTEAFF.

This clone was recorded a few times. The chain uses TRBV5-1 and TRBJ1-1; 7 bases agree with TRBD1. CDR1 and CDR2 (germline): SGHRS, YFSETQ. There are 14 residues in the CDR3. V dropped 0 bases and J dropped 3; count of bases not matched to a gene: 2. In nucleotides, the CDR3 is TGCGCCAGCAGCTTGGAAAGGGGGCACACTGAAGCTTTCTTT. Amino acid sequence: CASSLERGHTEAFF.

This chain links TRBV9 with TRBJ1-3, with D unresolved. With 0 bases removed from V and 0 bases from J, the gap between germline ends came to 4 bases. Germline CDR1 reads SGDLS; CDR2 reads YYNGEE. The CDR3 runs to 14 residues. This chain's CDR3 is CASSVVDSGNTIYF. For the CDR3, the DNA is TGTGCCAGCAGCGTAGTAGACTCTGGAAACACCATATATTTT.

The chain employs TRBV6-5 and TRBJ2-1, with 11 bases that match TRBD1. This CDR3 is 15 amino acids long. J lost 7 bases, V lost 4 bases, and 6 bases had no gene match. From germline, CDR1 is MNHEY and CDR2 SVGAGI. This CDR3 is CASSFGQGAENEQFF. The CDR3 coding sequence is TGTGCCAGCAGTTTCGGACAGGGGGCCGAGAATGAGCAGTTCTTC.

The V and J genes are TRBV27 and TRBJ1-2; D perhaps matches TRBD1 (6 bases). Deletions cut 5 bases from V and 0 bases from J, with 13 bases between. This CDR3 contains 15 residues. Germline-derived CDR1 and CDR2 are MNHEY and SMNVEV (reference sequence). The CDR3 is CASSIHREPNYGYTF. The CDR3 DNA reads TGTGCCAGCAGTATCCACAGGGAGCCTAACTATGGCTACACCTTC.

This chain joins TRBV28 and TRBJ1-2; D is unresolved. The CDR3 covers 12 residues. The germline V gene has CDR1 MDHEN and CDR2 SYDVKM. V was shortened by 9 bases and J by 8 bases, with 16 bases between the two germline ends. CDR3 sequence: CASGGPVRGYTF. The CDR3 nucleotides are TGTGCCAGTGGAGGGCCGGTAAGGGGCTACACCTTC.

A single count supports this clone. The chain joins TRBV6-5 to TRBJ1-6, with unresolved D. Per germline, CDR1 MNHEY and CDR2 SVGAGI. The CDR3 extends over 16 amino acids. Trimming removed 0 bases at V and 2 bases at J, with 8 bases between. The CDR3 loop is CASSYSAQAYNSPLHF. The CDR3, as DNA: TGTGCCAGCAGTTACTCTGCCCAGGCCTATAATTCACCCCTCCACTTT.

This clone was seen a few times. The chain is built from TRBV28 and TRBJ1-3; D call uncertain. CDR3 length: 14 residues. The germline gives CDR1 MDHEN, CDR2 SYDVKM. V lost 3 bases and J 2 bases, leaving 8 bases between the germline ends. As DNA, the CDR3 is TGTGCCAGCAGTTTTGTGTCAGCTGGAAACACCATATATTTT. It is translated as CASSFVSAGNTIYF.

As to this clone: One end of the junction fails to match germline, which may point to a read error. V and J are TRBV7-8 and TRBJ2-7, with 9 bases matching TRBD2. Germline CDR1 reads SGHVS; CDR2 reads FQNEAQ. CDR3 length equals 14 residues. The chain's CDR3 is CASSFSGGSYEQYF. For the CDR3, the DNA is TGCGCCAGCAGCTTTAGCGGGGGCTCCTACGAGCAGTACTTC.

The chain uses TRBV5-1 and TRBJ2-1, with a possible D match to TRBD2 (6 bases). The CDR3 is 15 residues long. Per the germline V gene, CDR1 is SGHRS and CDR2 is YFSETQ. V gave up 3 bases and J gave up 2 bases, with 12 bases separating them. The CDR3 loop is CASSWDFNPYNEQFF. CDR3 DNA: TGCGCCAGCAGCTGGGACTTCAACCCCTACAATGAGCAGTTCTTC.

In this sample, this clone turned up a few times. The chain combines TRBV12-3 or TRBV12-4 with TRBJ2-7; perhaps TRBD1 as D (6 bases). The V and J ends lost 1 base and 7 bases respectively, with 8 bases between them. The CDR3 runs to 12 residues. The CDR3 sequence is CASSLGTVEQYF. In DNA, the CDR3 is TGTGCCAGCAGTTTAGGGACAGTAGAGCAGTACTTC.

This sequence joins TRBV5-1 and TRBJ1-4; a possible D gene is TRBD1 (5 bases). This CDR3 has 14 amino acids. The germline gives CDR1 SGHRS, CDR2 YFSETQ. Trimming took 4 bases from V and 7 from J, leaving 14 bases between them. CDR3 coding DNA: TGCGCCAGCAGCAGGGGAACAGCAGGTGAAAAACTGTTTTTT. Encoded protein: CASSRGTAGEKLFF.

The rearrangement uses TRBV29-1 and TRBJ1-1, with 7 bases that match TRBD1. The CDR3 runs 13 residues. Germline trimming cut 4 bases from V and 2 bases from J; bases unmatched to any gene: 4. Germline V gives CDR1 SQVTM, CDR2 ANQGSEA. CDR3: CSVAGQLNTEAFF. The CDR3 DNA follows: TGCAGCGTTGCGGGACAGCTCAACACTGAAGCTTTCTTT.

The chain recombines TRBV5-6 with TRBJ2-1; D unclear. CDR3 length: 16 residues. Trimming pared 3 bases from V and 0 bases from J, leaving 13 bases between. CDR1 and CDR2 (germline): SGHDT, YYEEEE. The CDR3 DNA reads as TGTGCCAGCAGCTCGATCGGTGGGCCCTCCTACAATGAGCAGTTCTTC. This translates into CASSSIGGPSYNEQFF.